The entry below describes one TCR beta chain. This clonotype was seen a single time. The antigen this receptor binds is unknown. No qualities accompany the bases; no much larger clone lies one base away. A lone read is weak support. This sample was included in a study of T cells after yellow fever vaccination (dated by TCRdb to between 2017 and 2020). Study-wide context: The SMART-Seq v4 Ultra Low Input RNA kit was used to prepare libraries from fractions with low cell numbers. Two healthy male donors, one aged 18 to 30 and one aged 30 to 40 years, made up the cohort. To follow T-cell clones before and after primary and booster YFV17D yellow fever vaccination, bulk TCR alpha and beta repertoires were sequenced over time. Blood was drawn at multiple timepoints before and after primary and secondary immunization, with bulk PBMC replicates and cell subsets isolated.

TCR cDNA was synthesized by 5'RACE template switching, through which a universal primer site and unique molecular identifiers were introduced. Priming of cDNA synthesis was performed from both the TCR alpha and TCR beta constant segments. Libraries were amplified in two PCR steps, with sample barcodes and sequencing adapters added in the second step. Sequencing of libraries was performed on Illumina HiSeq 2500 (2x100 bp) or NovaSeq (2x150 bp). In the original analysis: Reads were demultiplexed and collapsed into UMI consensus sequences with MIGEC, and V(D)J alignment was performed with MiXCR. Using edgeR on replicate PBMC samples, clonotypes were called vaccine-responding if FDR was below 0.01 and the log2 fold change was above 5 up to day 15. Each bulk clonotype was labeled CD4 or CD8 based on which sequenced repertoire, CD4 or CD8, contained the clonotype at higher abundance. In TCRdb, the public reads were trimmed at Q25 with fastp and aligned with MiXCR, with productive beta chains retained. Under each unique CDR3 protein, matching rows form one entry showing the most common genes and DNA. These V and J calls originate from TCRdb's pipeline instead of the authors' own analysis. The sample includes 500,000 to 650,000 distinct CDR3 sequences, with about 17% observed a single time. The ten largest clones represent around a sixth of the sample.

The sample's treatment or condition, from its label and the paper: live attenuated yellow fever vaccine strain. At each blood-draw timepoint, two biological replicates of bulk PBMCs were collected. A standard Ficoll-Paque protocol was used to isolate PBMCs from peripheral blood. TriZol was used to extract RNA from bulk PBMCs, from CD4 and CD8 fractions, and from dextramer-positive and dextramer-negative fractions. Inclusive of the bounding cysteine and phenylalanine, the CDR3 is 16 residues long. Only CDR3 DNA remains: 48 bases, in frame from the first base. Relative to germline, V is missing 1 base and J is missing 5 bases, with 10 bases of the junction outside any gene match. The germline V gene (reference sequence) gives CDR1 as SGHKS and CDR2 as YYEKEE. Broader findings and caveats from the paper: A small share of clonotypes was detected in both CD4 and CD8 compartments, with the overlap likely arising from convergent recombination. The secondary T-cell response was found to be weaker but faster than the primary response, with a peak reached on day 5 rather than on day 15. Because the study included only two donors, the extent to which the findings can be generalized is limited. Computational filtering was needed because FACS-sorted repertoires could contain abundant contaminating clonotypes from the bulk population. After the booster, most clones that had expanded after primary vaccination were detected again (around 97% of CD4 and around nine tenths of CD8), suggesting broad maintenance of memory.

The sequence was obtained from a man aged 18 to 29 who received the YFV17D yellow fever vaccine. This chain joins TRBV5-5 to TRBJ2-5; the junction holds 8 bases that match TRBD2. This specimen was PBMCs, taken 5 to 6 days after the first yellow fever vaccination. The CDR3 is CASSLSRGGGLETQYF. The nucleotide sequence is given as TGTGCCAGCAGCTTGTCCCGGGGGGGGGGCCTTGAGACCCAGTACTTC.